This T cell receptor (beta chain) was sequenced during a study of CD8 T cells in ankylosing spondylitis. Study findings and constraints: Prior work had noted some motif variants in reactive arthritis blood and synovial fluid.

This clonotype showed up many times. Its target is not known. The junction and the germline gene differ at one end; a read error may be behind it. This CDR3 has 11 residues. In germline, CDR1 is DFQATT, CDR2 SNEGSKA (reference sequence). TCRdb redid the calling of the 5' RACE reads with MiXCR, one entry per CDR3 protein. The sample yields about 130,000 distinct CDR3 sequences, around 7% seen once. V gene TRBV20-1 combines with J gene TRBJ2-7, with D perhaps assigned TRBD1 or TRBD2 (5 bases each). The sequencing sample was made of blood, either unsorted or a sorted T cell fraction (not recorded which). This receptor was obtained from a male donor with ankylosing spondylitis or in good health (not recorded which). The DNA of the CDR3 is TGCAGGGGACGGTCCTCCCACGAGCAGTACTTC. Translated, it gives CRGRSSHEQYF.